This T cell receptor beta chain was obtained from a study of identical twins. A universal primer binding site was introduced by template switching. The final cDNA contained unique molecular identifiers. TCRdb reprocessed the 5' RACE reads via MiXCR and lists one record per CDR3 protein. The sample includes 240,000 or so distinct CDR3 sequences, roughly an eighth of them seen just once. The germline V and J ends were trimmed by 7 bases and 0 bases, with 13 bases remaining between them. There are 15 residues in the CDR3. The germline V gene has CDR1 LGHDT and CDR2 YNNKEL (reference sequence). Points from the study as a whole: High-abundance cord blood beta clonotypes had fewer insertions; memory repertoires showed none.

This clonotype has more than one count but fewer than ten. The antigen remains undetermined. The donors were all healthy and Caucasian. This sample was shared with a second study, whose subject was yellow fever vaccine responses in identical twins. That source notes: The T cell response to vaccination in identical twins was reportedly partly convergent and partly personalized.

The receptor was isolated from a woman aged 18 to 35 in good health. The chain employs TRBV3-1 and TRBJ2-1; no reliable D call. Sequencing used memory (CD45RO+) T cells sorted from blood. The CDR3 DNA reads TGTGCCAGCACGGAAACAGCGACCTCCTACAATGAGCAGTTCTTC. Protein sequence: CASTETATSYNEQFF.